Listed below are T cell receptor beta chains from one sample, sequenced in a study of blood T cell repertoires in COVID-19. Sequencing used immunoSEQ multiplex PCR; TCRdb keeps in-frame clones, though not all of them. The table records hundreds of thousands of clones, approximately 92% of them present only once. Material for sequencing was PBMCs or T cells enriched from blood (not recorded which). Source of these receptors: a young man who had recovered from COVID-19. Both conserved end residues are trimmed from each CDR3. The D gene is left open where the match is weak.

cdr3_length: 11; j_call: TRBJ1-2; v_call: TRBV6-5; d_call: NA; cdr3_aa: ASRIRLIYGYT
cdr3_length: 13; j_call: TRBJ1-3; v_call: TRBV6-5; d_call: NA; cdr3_aa: ASRLDSSAGNTIY
cdr3_length: 14; j_call: TRBJ2-1; v_call: TRBV10-1; d_call: NA; cdr3_aa: ASSPRPAGTYNEQF
cdr3_length: 13; j_call: TRBJ1-2; v_call: TRBV6-5; d_call: TRBD1; cdr3_aa: ASSIGTGAPDGYT
cdr3_length: 11; j_call: TRBJ1-2; v_call: TRBV3-1/TRBV3-2; d_call: NA; cdr3_aa: ASSPTGGAGYT
cdr3_length: 12; j_call: TRBJ1-5; v_call: TRBV7-8; d_call: NA; cdr3_aa: ASSMDNPNQPQH
cdr3_length: 10; j_call: TRBJ1-2; v_call: TRBV11-2; d_call: NA; cdr3_aa: ASSLDSGGYT
cdr3_length: 14; j_call: TRBJ2-3; v_call: TRBV4-2; d_call: NA; cdr3_aa: ASSQGVLIASDTQY
cdr3_length: 12; j_call: TRBJ1-4; v_call: TRBV27; d_call: NA; cdr3_aa: ASRPGVANEKLF
cdr3_length: 9; j_call: TRBJ2-1; v_call: TRBV5-1; d_call: NA; cdr3_aa: APSQRNEQF
cdr3_length: 12; j_call: TRBJ2-5; v_call: TRBV10-2; d_call: NA; cdr3_aa: ASSEWRIQETQY
cdr3_length: 16; j_call: TRBJ2-3; v_call: TRBV28; d_call: NA; cdr3_aa: ASSFPGWTDGGADTQY
cdr3_length: 12; j_call: TRBJ2-3; v_call: TRBV12-5; d_call: NA; cdr3_aa: ASGPPYNTDTQY
cdr3_length: 13; j_call: TRBJ1-5; v_call: TRBV13; d_call: NA; cdr3_aa: ASSLGGQRIGAQH
cdr3_length: 14; j_call: TRBJ2-2; v_call: TRBV2; d_call: TRBD2; cdr3_aa: ASSEAEREATGELF
cdr3_length: 11; j_call: TRBJ2-7; v_call: TRBV7-8; d_call: NA; cdr3_aa: ASSYERVYEQY
cdr3_length: 11; j_call: TRBJ1-4; v_call: TRBV5-6; d_call: NA; cdr3_aa: ASSDSLDEKLF
cdr3_length: 11; j_call: TRBJ1-6; v_call: TRBV25-1; d_call: NA; cdr3_aa: ASSVPGNSPLH